The source of this TCR beta chain is a study of technical replicates of blood from a handful of donors. The CDR3 spans 17 residues. Trimming took 0 bases from V and 1 from J, leaving 16 bases between them. The V gene's germline CDR1 is SGDLS and CDR2 YYNGEE. Libraries were prepared by immunoSEQ multiplex PCR; TCRdb keeps only in-frame clonotypes and omits some of them. There are under 85,000 clones in the sample; approximately 96% occur only once, and approximately 0.2% lies in the top ten. Sequencing was performed on T cells isolated from PBMCs. This receptor was identified in a human donor in good health. V usage is TRBV9 and J usage is TRBJ1-1; no clear D gene. This chain's CDR3 is CASSVGPRHERNTEAFF. The CDR3 DNA follows: TGTGCCAGCAGCGTAGGCCCCCGACATGAACGGAACACTGAAGCTTTCTTT.